These T cell receptor beta chains were read from a single sample in a study of memory CD4+ T cells and cytomegalovirus serostatus. The method was immunoSEQ multiplex PCR; TCRdb's version includes in-frame clones alone and lacks a portion of them. The sample contains tens of thousands of clones, 60% to 75% of which appear only once. The source material was memory CD4+ T cells from blood. Every receptor here comes from an adult in good health and CMV-seropositive. The CDR3 runs from the conserved cysteine through the conserved F or W. The D gene is left open where the match is weak. Clone size is shown for a subset of rows, as once, few, many or a class of expanded clone.

D gene	clone size	V gene	J gene	CDR3 protein	CDR3 DNA
-	-	TRBV6-5	TRBJ1-3	CASSYGETSGNTIYF	TGTGCCAGCAGTTACGGGGAGACCTCTGGAAACACCATATATTTT
-	-	TRBV2	TRBJ1-1	CASSERQGNTEAFF	TGTGCCAGCAGTGAAAGGCAGGGGAACACTGAAGCTTTCTTT
-	-	TRBV5-4	TRBJ2-3	CASSQDSTDTQYF	TGTGCCAGCAGCCAGGACAGCACAGATACGCAGTATTTT
TRBD2	-	TRBV5-5	TRBJ2-5	CASSSPGRAGEETQYF	TGTGCCAGCAGCTCCCCCGGGAGGGCCGGGGAAGAGACCCAGTACTTC
TRBD1	-	TRBV28	TRBJ1-2	CATELGQGALGYTF	TGTGCCACCGAGCTGGGACAGGGGGCTCTTGGCTACACCTTC
-	-	TRBV7-2	TRBJ1-5	CASSSTDNQPQHF	TGTGCCAGCAGCTCGACAGACAATCAGCCCCAGCATTTT
-	-	TRBV27	TRBJ2-1	CASSFTSPGRSSYNEQFF	TGTGCCAGCAGTTTTACAAGTCCGGGGAGGAGCTCCTACAATGAGCAGTTCTTC
-	-	TRBV6-5	TRBJ2-3	CASSYSGHTHF	TGTGCCAGCAGTTACTCTGGCCACACGCATTTT
-	-	TRBV29-1	TRBJ2-5	CSVDGGRETQYF	TGCAGCGTTGACGGGGGACGGGAGACCCAGTACTTC
TRBD2	-	TRBV7-2	TRBJ2-5	CASRRRAGAPEETQYF	TGTGCCAGCAGGCGTAGAGCGGGAGCCCCCGAAGAGACCCAGTACTTC
-	few	TRBV7-2	TRBJ2-7	CASSLVQPGTRIHEQYF	TGTGCCAGCAGCTTAGTCCAACCCGGCACTAGAATACACGAGCAGTACTTC
TRBD2	many	TRBV11-3	TRBJ2-1	CASSLTSAEQFF	TGTGCCAGCAGCCTGACTAGCGCTGAGCAGTTCTTC
-	few	TRBV21-1	TRBJ1-3	CASSKIKDSGNTIYF	TGTGCCAGCAGCAAGATTAAAGACTCTGGAAACACCATATATTTT
-	-	TRBV7-2	TRBJ1-2	CASTTGTGYGYTF	TGTGCCAGCACTACAGGAACTGGCTATGGCTACACCTTC
-	-	TRBV19	TRBJ1-1	CASSIGKTLDEAFF	TGTGCCAGTAGTATTGGAAAAACACTAGACGAAGCTTTCTTT
-	few	TRBV29-1	TRBJ1-1	CSVEQVLNTEAFF	TGCAGCGTTGAACAGGTGTTGAACACTGAAGCTTTCTTT
-	-	TRBV4-1	TRBJ2-3	CASSQDWLAINTQYF	TGCGCCAGCAGCCAAGACTGGCTAGCTATAAATACGCAGTATTTT
-	few	TRBV20-1	TRBJ1-1	CSGVGTEAFF	TGCAGTGGCGTGGGCACTGAAGCTTTCTTT
-	-	TRBV15	TRBJ2-5	CATSRDNGQETQYF	TGTGCCACCAGCAGAGATAATGGGCAAGAGACCCAGTACTTC
-	-	TRBV15	TRBJ1-3	CATSRGEGTIYF	TGTGCCACCAGCAGAGGGGAGGGCACCATATATTTT
-	-	TRBV7-8	TRBJ2-3	CASSHRDKLTDTQYF	TGTGCCAGCAGCCACCGGGACAAACTCACAGATACGCAGTATTTT
-	few	TRBV5-1	TRBJ2-3	CASRQATVVDTQYF	TGCGCCAGCAGGCAGGCCACGGTTGTAGATACGCAGTATTTT
TRBD1	once	TRBV6-5	TRBJ1-1	CASSLGQGPQDEAFF	TGTGCCAGCAGCCTCGGACAGGGACCTCAAGATGAAGCTTTCTTT
TRBD1	medium-sized	TRBV5-4	TRBJ1-1	CASSEGALNPEAFF	TGTGCCAGCAGCGAGGGGGCCCTCAACCCTGAAGCTTTCTTT
TRBD2	-	TRBV6-6	TRBJ2-7	CASSYAGGRVVYEQYF	TGTGCCAGCAGTTACGCTGGCGGGAGGGTAGTGTATGAGCAGTACTTC
-	-	TRBV4-2	TRBJ2-3	CASSQDRTGADTQYF	TGTGCCAGCAGCCAAGATCGAACGGGGGCAGATACGCAGTATTTT
-	-	TRBV6-5	TRBJ1-2	CASSPGGRNGYTF	TGTGCCAGCAGTCCCGGGGGGAGGAATGGCTACACCTTC
-	-	TRBV5-6	TRBJ2-3	CASSLRDGSNTQYF	TGTGCCAGCAGCCTCAGGGACGGGTCGAATACGCAGTATTTT
-	once	TRBV5-1	TRBJ2-3	CASSRMVNTDTQYF	TGCGCCAGCTCCAGGATGGTGAATACAGATACGCAGTATTTT
-	-	TRBV29-1	TRBJ2-4	CSVAGAGLGDIQYF	TGCAGCGTGGCGGGGGCGGGTCTTGGGGACATTCAGTACTTC
TRBD2	-	TRBV5-1	TRBJ2-1	CASSFQRGDNEQFF	TGCGCCAGCAGCTTCCAGCGGGGTGACAATGAGCAGTTCTTC
-	-	TRBV18	TRBJ2-2	CASSPPTGGNTGELFF	TGTGCCAGCTCACCACCGACGGGCGGAAACACCGGGGAGCTGTTTTTT
TRBD1	-	TRBV4-2	TRBJ1-5	CASSQETGGWQPQHF	TGTGCCAGCAGCCAAGAAACAGGGGGTTGGCAGCCCCAGCATTTT
-	once	TRBV6-5	TRBJ2-1	CASSYDVAAYNEQFF	TGTGCCAGCAGTTACGATGTAGCGGCATACAATGAGCAGTTCTTC
-	few	TRBV5-6	TRBJ2-7	CASSPTGEGVFYEQYF	TGTGCCAGCAGCCCCACAGGTGAGGGGGTTTTCTACGAGCAGTACTTC
TRBD2	-	TRBV30	TRBJ2-1	CAWNRRASGRGGRNEQFF	TGTGCCTGGAATCGGCGGGCTAGCGGGAGAGGAGGTCGGAATGAGCAGTTCTTC
TRBD2	-	TRBV27	TRBJ2-3	CASSFSGRDTDTQYF	TGTGCCAGCAGTTTTAGCGGGAGGGACACAGATACGCAGTATTTT
-	-	TRBV7-2	TRBJ2-1	CASSSLVSNEQFF	TGTGCCAGCAGCTCACTAGTATCCAATGAGCAGTTCTTC
-	-	TRBV7-9	TRBJ1-3	CASSWADRPTGNTIYF	TGTGCCAGCAGCTGGGCAGACAGGCCGACTGGAAACACCATATATTTT
-	-	TRBV6-1	TRBJ2-3	CASSEGDTQYF	TGTGCCAGCAGTGAGGGGGATACGCAGTATTTT
TRBD2	-	TRBV10-3	TRBJ2-2	CAINPGLAWGERTGELFF	TGTGCCATCAATCCGGGACTAGCCTGGGGAGAAAGGACCGGGGAGCTGTTTTTT
-	-	TRBV2	TRBJ2-1	CASSPTSAATSEQFF	TGTGCCAGCAGTCCGACTAGTGCGGCGACAAGTGAGCAGTTCTTC
-	once	TRBV28	TRBJ1-5	CASSHREPQHF	TGTGCCAGCAGCCACCGGGAGCCCCAGCATTTT
-	once	TRBV30	TRBJ1-1	CAWSVVGGPNTEAFF	TGTGCCTGGAGTGTAGTCGGGGGGCCGAACACTGAAGCTTTCTTT
-	few	TRBV9	TRBJ1-3	CASSVDPGNTIYF	TGTGCCAGCAGCGTAGATCCTGGAAACACCATATATTTT
-	-	TRBV29-1	TRBJ2-5	CSVAQGGGETQYF	TGCAGCGTCGCCCAGGGAGGAGGGGAGACCCAGTACTTC
TRBD1	-	TRBV7-2	TRBJ1-2	CASSFGTANGYTF	TGTGCCAGCAGCTTCGGGACAGCAAATGGCTACACCTTC
-	-	TRBV30	TRBJ2-3	CAWSGTDTQYF	TGTGCCTGGAGCGGTACAGATACGCAGTATTTT
TRBD1	-	TRBV11-3	TRBJ1-1	CASSPGGGRTEAFF	TGTGCCAGCAGCCCAGGGGGGGGCAGGACTGAAGCTTTCTTT
TRBD2	once	TRBV7-2	TRBJ2-7	CASSPRGAGVYEQYF	TGTGCCAGCAGCCCCCGGGGAGCGGGAGTGTACGAGCAGTACTTC
-	-	TRBV6-5	TRBJ2-3	CASSIQGTDTQYF	TGTGCCAGCAGTATCCAGGGCACAGATACGCAGTATTTT
TRBD2	few	TRBV7-9	TRBJ2-1	CASSAPRGRLAGDHEQFF	TGTGCCAGCAGCGCTCCGAGGGGGAGGCTAGCGGGAGATCATGAGCAGTTCTTC